This TCR beta chain stems from a study of shared clonotypes between healthy human individuals. Study results and caveats: Of the naive CD4 clonotypes, roughly 5.5% were shared across a few donors. Generation of non-shared clonotypes was less probable than generation of clonotypes shared by all four donors.

This clone was detected once. Its target is unknown. Every immunoSEQ plate was one replicate of a subset's evenly spread DNA. For sorted subsets, approximately 200 ng DNA per replicate equaled roughly 30,000 T cell genomes. Sequencing was performed with immunoSEQ multiplex PCR; in TCRdb, only in-frame clones are kept and a portion is missing. This sample has roughly 2,500,000 clones, with roughly 93% found just once. Sequencing was carried out using naive CD4+ T cells from PBMCs. Subset of the sample: CD45RA+ positively selected. The receptor was isolated from a man aged 18 to 29 in good health. Some clones in this sample may be carry-over from other donors' samples.

CDR3 bases: TGTGCCAGCAGTTTAGACCCTGAGACCAAAAACATTCAGTACTTC. Residues: CASSLDPETKNIQYF. The V gene is TRBV28, the J gene TRBJ2-4; no clear D gene. Germline CDR1 is MDHEN and CDR2 is SYDVKM. There are 15 residues in the CDR3. V gave up 2 bases and J gave up 2 bases, with 10 bases separating them.